The clone carrying this TCR beta chain was observed at least ten times. The sample belongs to a study of T cells in Graves' hyperthyroidism and ophthalmopathy. V was pared by 1 base and J by 2 bases, with 9 bases between. Per the germline V gene, CDR1 is SQVTM and CDR2 is ANQGSEA. The CDR3 contains 14 residues. The investigators amplified TCR beta CDR3 regions from RNA transcripts. RT-PCR in the first round (using the HTBI primer set) targeted the TCR CDR3. One entry per CDR3 protein results from TCRdb running MiXCR on the multiplex PCR reads. Among approximately 710,000 distinct CDR3 sequences listed, 17% were seen once.

The receptor comes from a man aged 50 to 59 with Graves' hyperthyroidism. The J gene is TRBJ2-1, the V gene TRBV29-1, with D tentatively TRBD2 (5 bases). The sequencing sample was made of blood. The CDR3 nucleotides are TGCAGCGTTGAAGGGAGCGGAGCCTACAATGAGCAGTTCTTC. Translated: CSVEGSGAYNEQFF.